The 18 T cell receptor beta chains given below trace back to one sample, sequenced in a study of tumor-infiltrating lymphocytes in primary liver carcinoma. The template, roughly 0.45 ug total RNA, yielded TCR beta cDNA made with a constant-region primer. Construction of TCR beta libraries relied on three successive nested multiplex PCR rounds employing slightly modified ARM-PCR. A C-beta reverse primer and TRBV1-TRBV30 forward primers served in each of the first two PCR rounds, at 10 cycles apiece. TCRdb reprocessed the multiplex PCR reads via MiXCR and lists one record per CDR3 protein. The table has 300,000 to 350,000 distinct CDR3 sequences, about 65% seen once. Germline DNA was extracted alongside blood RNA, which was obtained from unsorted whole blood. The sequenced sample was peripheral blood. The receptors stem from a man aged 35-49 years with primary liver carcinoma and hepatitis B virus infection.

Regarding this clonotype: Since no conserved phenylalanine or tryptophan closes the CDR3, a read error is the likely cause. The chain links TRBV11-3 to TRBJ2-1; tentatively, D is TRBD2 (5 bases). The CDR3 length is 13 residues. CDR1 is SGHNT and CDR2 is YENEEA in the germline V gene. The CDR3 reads CASSPVREGEQFS. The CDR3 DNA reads TGTGCTAGCAGCCCCGTGAGGGAAGGGGAGCAGTTCTCT.

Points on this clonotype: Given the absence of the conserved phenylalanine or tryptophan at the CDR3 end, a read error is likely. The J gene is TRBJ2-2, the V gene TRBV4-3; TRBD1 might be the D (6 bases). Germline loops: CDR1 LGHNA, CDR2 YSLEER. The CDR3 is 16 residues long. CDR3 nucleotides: TGCGCCAGCAGCCAAGAAAAGGGGGTATACACTGGGGAGCTGTTTTCT. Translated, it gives CASSQEKGVYTGELFS.

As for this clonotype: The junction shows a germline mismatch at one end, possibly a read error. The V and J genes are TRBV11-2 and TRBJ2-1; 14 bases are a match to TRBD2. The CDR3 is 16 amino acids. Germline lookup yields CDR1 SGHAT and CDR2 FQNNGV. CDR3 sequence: CASSWTSGGQYNEQLF. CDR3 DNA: TGTGCCAGCAGCTGGACTAGCGGGGGGCAATACAACGAGCAGCTCTTC.

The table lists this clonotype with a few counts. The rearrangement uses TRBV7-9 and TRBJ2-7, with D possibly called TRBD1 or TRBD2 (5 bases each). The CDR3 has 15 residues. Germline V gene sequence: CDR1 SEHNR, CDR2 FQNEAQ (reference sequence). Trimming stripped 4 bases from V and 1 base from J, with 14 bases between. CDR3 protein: CASSSGTGPSYEQYF. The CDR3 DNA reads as TGTGCCAGCAGCTCAGGCACGGGACCGTCCTACGAGCAGTACTTC.

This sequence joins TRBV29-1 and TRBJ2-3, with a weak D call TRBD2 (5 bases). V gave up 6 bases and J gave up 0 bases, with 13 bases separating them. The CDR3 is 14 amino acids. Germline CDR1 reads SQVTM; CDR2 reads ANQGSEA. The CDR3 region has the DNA TGCAGCGTAGTTAAATCGGGGAGCACAGATACGCAGTATTTT. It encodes CSVVKSGSTDTQYF.

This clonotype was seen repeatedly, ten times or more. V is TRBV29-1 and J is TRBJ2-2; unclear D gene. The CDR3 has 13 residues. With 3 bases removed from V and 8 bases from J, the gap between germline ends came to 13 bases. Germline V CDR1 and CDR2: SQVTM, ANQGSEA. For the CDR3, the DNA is TGCAGCGTTGATAAAGGGTCGGTTGGGGAGCTGTTTTTT. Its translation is CSVDKGSVGELFF.

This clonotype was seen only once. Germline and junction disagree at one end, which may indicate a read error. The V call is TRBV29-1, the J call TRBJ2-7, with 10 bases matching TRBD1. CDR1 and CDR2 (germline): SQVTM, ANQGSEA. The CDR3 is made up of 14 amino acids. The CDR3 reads CRVELGQGSDVQYF. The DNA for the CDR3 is TGCAGAGTTGAGTTGGGACAGGGGTCGGACGTGCAGTACTTC.

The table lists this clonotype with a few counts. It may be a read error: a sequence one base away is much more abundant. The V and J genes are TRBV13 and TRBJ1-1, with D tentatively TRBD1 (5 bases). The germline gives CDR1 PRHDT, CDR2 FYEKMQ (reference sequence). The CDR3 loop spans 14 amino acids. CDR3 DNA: TGTGTCAGCAGCTCCCTGTGGGGGGGCACTGAAGCTTTCTTT. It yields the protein CVSSSLWGGTEAFF. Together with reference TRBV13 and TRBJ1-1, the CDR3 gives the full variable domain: AAGVIQSPRHLIKEKRETATLKCYPIPRHDTVYWYQQGPGQDPQFLISFYEKMQSDKGSIPDRFSAQQFSDYHSELNMSSLELGDSALYFCVSSSLWGGTEAFFGQGTRLTVV.

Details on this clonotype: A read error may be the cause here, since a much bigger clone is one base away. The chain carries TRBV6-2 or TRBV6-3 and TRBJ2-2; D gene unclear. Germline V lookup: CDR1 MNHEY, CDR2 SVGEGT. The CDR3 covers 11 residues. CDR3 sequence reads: CTSTNHGELFF. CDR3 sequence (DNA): TGTACCAGCACCAATCACGGGGAGCTGTTTTTT.

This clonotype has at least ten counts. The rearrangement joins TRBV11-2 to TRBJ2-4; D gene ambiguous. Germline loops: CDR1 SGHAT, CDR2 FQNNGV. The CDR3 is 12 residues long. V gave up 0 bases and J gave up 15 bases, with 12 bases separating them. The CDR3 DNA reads TGTGCCAGCAGCTTAGAAGACGTCGGAACGTACTTC. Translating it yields CASSLEDVGTYF.

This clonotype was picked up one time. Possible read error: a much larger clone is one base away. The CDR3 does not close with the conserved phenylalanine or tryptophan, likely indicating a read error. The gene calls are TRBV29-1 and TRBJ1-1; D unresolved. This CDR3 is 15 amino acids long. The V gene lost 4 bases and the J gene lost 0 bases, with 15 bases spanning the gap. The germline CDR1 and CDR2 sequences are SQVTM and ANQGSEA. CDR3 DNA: TGCAGCGTTGGGACGGCCAACCTCATGAACACTGAAGCTTTCTCT. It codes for CSVGTANLMNTEAFS.

Written as DNA, the CDR3 is TGTGCCAGCAGACGGGACCCTTTTGCCGGGACGCAGTATTTT. Its protein is CASRRDPFAGTQYF. The rearrangement uses TRBV11-2 and TRBJ2-3; tentatively, D is TRBD1 or TRBD2 (5 bases each). CDR1 and CDR2 (germline): SGHAT, FQNNGV. The CDR3 extends over 14 amino acids. The V end was cut by 6 bases, the J end by 9 bases, with 19 bases between.

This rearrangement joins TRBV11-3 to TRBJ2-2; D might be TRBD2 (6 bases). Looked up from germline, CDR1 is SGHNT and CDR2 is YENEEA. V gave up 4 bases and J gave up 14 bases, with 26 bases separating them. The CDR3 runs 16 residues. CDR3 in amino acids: CASSSNSKSVTGGLFF. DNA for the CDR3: TGTGCCAGCAGCTCCAATAGCAAGAGTGTCACCGGGGGACTGTTTTTT.

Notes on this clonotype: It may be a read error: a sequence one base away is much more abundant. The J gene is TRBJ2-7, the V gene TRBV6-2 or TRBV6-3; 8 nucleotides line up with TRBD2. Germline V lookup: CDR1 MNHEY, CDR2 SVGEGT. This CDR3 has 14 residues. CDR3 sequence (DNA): TGTGTCAGCAGTCTCAGCGGGAGCGTCTACGAGCAGTACTTC. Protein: CVSSLSGSVYEQYF.

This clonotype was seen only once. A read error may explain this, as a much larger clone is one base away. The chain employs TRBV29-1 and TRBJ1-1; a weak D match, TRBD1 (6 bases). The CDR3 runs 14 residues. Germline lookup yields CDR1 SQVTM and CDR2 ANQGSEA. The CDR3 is CSVESYRENTGAFF. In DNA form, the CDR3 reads TGCAGCGTTGAATCCTACAGGGAAAATACTGGAGCTTTCTTT.

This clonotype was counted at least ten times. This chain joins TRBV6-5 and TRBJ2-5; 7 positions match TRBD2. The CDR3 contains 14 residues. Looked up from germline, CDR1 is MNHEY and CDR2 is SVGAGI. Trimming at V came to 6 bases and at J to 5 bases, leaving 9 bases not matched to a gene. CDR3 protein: CASRPEGGLETQYF. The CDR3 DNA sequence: TGTGCCAGCAGACCCGAGGGAGGGTTGGAGACCCAGTACTTC.

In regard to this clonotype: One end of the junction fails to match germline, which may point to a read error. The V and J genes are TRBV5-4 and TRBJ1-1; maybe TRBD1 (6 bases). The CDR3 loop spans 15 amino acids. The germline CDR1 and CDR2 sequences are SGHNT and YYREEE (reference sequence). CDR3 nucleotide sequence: TGTGCCAACAGCTTCCTGTGGGGGGCACATACTGAAGCTTTCTTT. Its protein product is CANSFLWGAHTEAFF.

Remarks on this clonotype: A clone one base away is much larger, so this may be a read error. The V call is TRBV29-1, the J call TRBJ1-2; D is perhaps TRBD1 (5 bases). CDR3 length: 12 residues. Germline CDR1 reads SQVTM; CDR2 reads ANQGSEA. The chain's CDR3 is CSVPGTAYVYTF. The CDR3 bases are TGCAGCGTCCCGGGGACCGCCTATGTCTACACCTTC.